This record covers a single T cell receptor (beta chain). Its matching antigen is unknown. The data were taken from a study of monozygotic twins with cystic fibrosis. Across the study: Libraries were built from 2.5 to 3 micrograms of fragmented DNA using 15 PCR cycles.

Germline V gene lookup returns CDR1 LNHDA and CDR2 SQIVND (reference sequence). J gave up 8 bases and V 5 bases, and 12 bases lay outside the gene matches. The CDR3 totals 15 residues. Findings of the study overall: V usage most resembled the co-twin in 13 of 16 pairs. Unrelated CF individuals shared fewer identical clonotypes than monozygotic CF twins. Age, concordance and disease severity did not associate with shared CDR3 numbers.

Produced via immunoSEQ multiplex PCR; TCRdb's table is partial and in-frame only. The top ten hold roughly 1.7% of the sample, which has about 36,000 clones, over 75% seen once. This chain links TRBV19 with TRBJ2-4, with TRBD2 matching 7 bases. Sequencing was performed on blood. This clonotype was obtained from a girl aged 2 to 9 with cystic fibrosis. CDR3 nucleotide sequence: TGTGCCAGTAGTTCAATCCTCGGGGGGTCGTACATTCAGTACTTC. Encoded protein: CASSSILGGSYIQYF.